The rows below give T cell receptor beta chains drawn from one sample of a study of CD8+ T cells in alopecia areata. The protocol was immunoSEQ multiplex PCR, while the TCRdb copy is restricted to in-frame clones and leaves out a portion. The sample contains about 76,000 clones, about 71% of which appear only once. The material was CD8+ T cells sorted from blood, obtained at week 24, from a patient treated with tofacitinib. These receptors were collected from a human donor with alopecia areata. The CDR3 runs from the conserved cysteine through the conserved F or W. Fields, in order: D gene, V gene, J gene, clone size, CDR3 protein, CDR3 DNA. A D gene is named only where the DNA matches it firmly. Not every row has a clone size; where given, it reads once, few, many or a size class.

>NA|TRBV2|TRBJ2-7|NA
CASDVTGEQYF
TGTGCCAGTGACGTTACTGGCGAGCAGTACTTC
>NA|TRBV29-1|TRBJ2-2|NA
CSVVEGTGELFF
TGCAGCGTTGTTGAGGGAACCGGGGAGCTGTTTTTT
>NA|TRBV7-9|TRBJ1-1|NA
CASNRDLGLTEAFF
TGTGCCAGCAACAGGGATCTTGGGCTCACTGAAGCTTTCTTT
>NA|TRBV9|TRBJ2-3|NA
CASSVLTDAGTDTQYF
TGTGCCAGCAGCGTACTCACAGACGCCGGCACAGATACGCAGTATTTT
>NA|TRBV4-1|TRBJ2-3|NA
CASSQIPQGGDTQYF
TGCGCCAGCAGCCAAATTCCCCAGGGAGGAGATACGCAGTATTTT
>TRBD2|TRBV5-1|TRBJ2-1|NA
CASSYGAGDEQFF
TGCGCCAGCAGCTATGGGGCGGGAGATGAGCAGTTCTTC
>NA|TRBV4-1|TRBJ2-2|NA
CASSRANTGELFF
TGCGCCAGCAGCCGAGCCAACACCGGGGAGCTGTTTTTT
>NA|TRBV4-1|TRBJ2-7|NA
CASSPRDTHYEQYF
TGCGCCAGCAGCCCTCGGGACACCCACTACGAGCAGTACTTC
>TRBD1|TRBV11-2|TRBJ1-1|few
CASSQPTGILAFF
TGTGCCAGCAGCCAACCGACAGGGATCCTTGCTTTCTTT
>NA|TRBV15|TRBJ1-1|NA
CATSSKLHTEAFF
TGTGCCACCAGCAGTAAGTTGCACACTGAAGCTTTCTTT
>NA|TRBV14|TRBJ2-5|NA
CASSQGGQTPYQETQYF
TGTGCCAGCAGCCAAGGAGGCCAGACACCGTACCAAGAGACCCAGTACTTC
>NA|TRBV4-1|TRBJ2-7|NA
CASSQVGTPSYEQYF
TGCGCCAGCAGCCAAGTTGGGACACCGAGCTACGAGCAGTACTTC
>TRBD2|TRBV6-5|TRBJ2-4|NA
CASSSQAGGPDIQYF
TGTGCCAGCAGTTCACAAGCGGGGGGGCCGGACATTCAGTACTTC
>NA|TRBV4-3|TRBJ1-2|few
CASSQVRSGAYGYTF
TGCGCCAGCAGCCAAGTCCGATCAGGGGCCTATGGCTACACCTTC
>TRBD2|TRBV13|TRBJ2-1|NA
CASSSELSGRNNEQFF
TGTGCCAGCAGCTCGGAGCTTAGCGGGAGGAACAATGAGCAGTTCTTC
>NA|TRBV4-1|TRBJ1-1|few
CASSQTGIEAFF
TGCGCCAGCAGCCAAACAGGGATTGAAGCTTTCTTT
>TRBD2|TRBV14|TRBJ2-1|NA
CASRTTSGSQNEQFF
TGTGCCAGCAGAACAACTAGCGGGAGCCAGAATGAGCAGTTCTTC
>NA|TRBV4-1|TRBJ2-7|NA
CASSQETDEQYF
TGCGCCAGCAGCCAAGAAACAGACGAGCAGTACTTC
>NA|TRBV19|TRBJ2-2|few
CASTPLGDLYTGELFF
TGTGCCAGTACCCCGCTGGGAGACCTTTACACCGGGGAGCTGTTTTTT
>NA|TRBV7-6|TRBJ2-7|NA
CASSDAMGSYEQYF
TGTGCCAGCAGCGACGCCATGGGCTCCTACGAGCAGTACTTC
>NA|TRBV7-9|TRBJ1-2|NA
CAGRGPTGGGGYTF
TGTGCCGGACGAGGACCGACAGGAGGGGGAGGCTACACCTTC
>NA|TRBV10-3|TRBJ2-5|NA
CAISDKRHQETQYF
TGTGCCATCAGTGATAAGAGACACCAAGAGACCCAGTACTTC
>NA|TRBV7-9|TRBJ2-7|NA
CASSLKLPRSSYEQYF
TGTGCCAGCAGCTTAAAACTTCCGCGTAGCTCCTACGAGCAGTACTTC
>NA|TRBV7-3|TRBJ2-3|NA
CASSGFAADTQYF
TGTGCCAGCAGCGGGTTCGCGGCAGATACGCAGTATTTT
>TRBD1|TRBV11-2|TRBJ1-2|NA
CASSPFDRVSYGYTF
TGTGCCAGCAGCCCGTTCGACAGGGTCTCCTATGGCTACACCTTC
>TRBD1|TRBV4-1|TRBJ2-7|NA
CASSHGQGGAYEQYF
TGCGCCAGCAGCCACGGACAGGGGGGAGCCTACGAGCAGTACTTC
>NA|TRBV11-2|TRBJ2-3|NA
CASSLGWPQYF
TGTGCCAGCAGCCTAGGTTGGCCCCAGTATTTT
>TRBD1|TRBV4-2|TRBJ2-1|NA
CASSPNRGVYNEQFF
TGTGCCAGCAGTCCTAACAGGGGTGTCTACAATGAGCAGTTCTTC
>NA|TRBV30|TRBJ2-7|once
CAWSHIERGVYEQYF
TGTGCCTGGAGTCACATTGAAAGGGGGGTCTACGAGCAGTACTTC
>NA|TRBV28|TRBJ2-7|NA
CASSLIPLITDFQSYEQYF
TGTGCCAGCAGTTTAATTCCATTAATTACGGATTTTCAGTCCTACGAGCAGTACTTC
>TRBD2|TRBV2|TRBJ2-3|NA
CASSELAGDRVTDTQYF
TGTGCCAGCAGTGAACTAGCGGGAGATCGGGTCACAGATACGCAGTATTTT